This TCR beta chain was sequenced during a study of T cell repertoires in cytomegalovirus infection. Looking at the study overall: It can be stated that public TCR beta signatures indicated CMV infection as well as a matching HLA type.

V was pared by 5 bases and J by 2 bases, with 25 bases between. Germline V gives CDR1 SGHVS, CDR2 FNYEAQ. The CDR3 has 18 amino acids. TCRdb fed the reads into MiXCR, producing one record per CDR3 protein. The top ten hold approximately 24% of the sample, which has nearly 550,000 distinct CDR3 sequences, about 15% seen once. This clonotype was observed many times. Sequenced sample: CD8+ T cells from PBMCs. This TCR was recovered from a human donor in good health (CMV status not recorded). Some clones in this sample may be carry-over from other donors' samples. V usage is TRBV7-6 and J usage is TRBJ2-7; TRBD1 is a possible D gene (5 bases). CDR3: CASSAQGTQGVATYEQYF. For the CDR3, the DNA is TGTGCCAGCAGCGCCCAAGGTACTCAGGGTGTTGCAACCTACGAGCAGTACTTC.